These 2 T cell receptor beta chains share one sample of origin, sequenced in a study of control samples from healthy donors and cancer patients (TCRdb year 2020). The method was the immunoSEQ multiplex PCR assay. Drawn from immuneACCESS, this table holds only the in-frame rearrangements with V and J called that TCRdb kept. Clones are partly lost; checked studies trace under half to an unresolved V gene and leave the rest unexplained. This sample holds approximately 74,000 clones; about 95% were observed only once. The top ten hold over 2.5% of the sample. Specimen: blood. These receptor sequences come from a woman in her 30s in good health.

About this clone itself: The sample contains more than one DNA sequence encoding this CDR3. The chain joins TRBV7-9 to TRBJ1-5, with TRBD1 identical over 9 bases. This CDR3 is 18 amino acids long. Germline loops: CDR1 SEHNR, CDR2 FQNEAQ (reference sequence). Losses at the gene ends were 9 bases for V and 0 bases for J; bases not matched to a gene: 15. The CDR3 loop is CARGGGQGIRYSNQPQHF. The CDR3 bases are TGTGCCAGGGGGGGCGGACAGGGGATAAGGTATAGCAATCAGCCCCAGCATTTT.

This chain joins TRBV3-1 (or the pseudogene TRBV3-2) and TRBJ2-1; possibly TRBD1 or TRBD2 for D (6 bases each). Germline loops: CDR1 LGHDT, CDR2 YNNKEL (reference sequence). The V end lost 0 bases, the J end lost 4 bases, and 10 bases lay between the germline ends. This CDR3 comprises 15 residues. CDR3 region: CASSQDGGPYNEQFF. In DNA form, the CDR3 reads TGTGCCAGCAGCCAAGACGGGGGCCCATACAATGAGCAGTTCTTC.